This TCR beta chain is from a study of T cells in Graves' hyperthyroidism and ophthalmopathy. TCR beta CDR3 sequences were amplified from RNA transcripts. First-round RT-PCR of the TCR CDR3 relied on the HTBI primer set. From the multiplex PCR reads, TCRdb called clonotypes with MiXCR, one entry per CDR3 protein. Counted here are 730,000 or so distinct CDR3 sequences, about 19% occurring once; the ten biggest clones make up approximately 15%. The study based diagnoses on clinical symptoms, serum thyroxine and TRAb, thyroid ultrasound and orbital computed tomography. The blood sample dates from first hyperthyroidism diagnosis, preceding any ophthalmopathy symptoms. PBMCs were derived from about 10 ml fresh peripheral blood. Per germline, CDR1 DFQATT and CDR2 SNEGSKA (reference sequence). The V segment lost 7 bases and the J segment 5 bases; nucleotides outside the gene matches: 7. This CDR3 is 13 amino acids long.

The rearrangement links TRBV20-1 to TRBJ1-2; the match to TRBD1 covers 10 bases. The sequence came from a woman aged 45-59 years with Graves' hyperthyroidism that later progressed to Graves' ophthalmopathy. Material: blood. CDR3 DNA: TGCAGTGGATCCGGGACAGGGGTATATGGCTACACCTTC. Translation: CSGSGTGVYGYTF.